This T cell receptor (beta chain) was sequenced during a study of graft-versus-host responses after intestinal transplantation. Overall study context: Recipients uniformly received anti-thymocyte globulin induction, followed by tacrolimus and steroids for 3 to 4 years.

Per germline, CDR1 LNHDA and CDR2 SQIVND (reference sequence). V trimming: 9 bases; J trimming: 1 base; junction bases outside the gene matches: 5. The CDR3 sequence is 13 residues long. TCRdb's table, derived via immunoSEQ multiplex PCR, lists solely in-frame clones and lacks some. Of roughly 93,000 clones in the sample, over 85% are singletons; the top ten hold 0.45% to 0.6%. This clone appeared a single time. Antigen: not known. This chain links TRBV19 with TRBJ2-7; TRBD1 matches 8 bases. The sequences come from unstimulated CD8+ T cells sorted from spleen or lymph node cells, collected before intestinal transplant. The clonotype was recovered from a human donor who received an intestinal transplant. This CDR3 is CASGQGKSYEQYF. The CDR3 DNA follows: TGTGCCAGCGGACAGGGTAAATCCTACGAGCAGTACTTC.